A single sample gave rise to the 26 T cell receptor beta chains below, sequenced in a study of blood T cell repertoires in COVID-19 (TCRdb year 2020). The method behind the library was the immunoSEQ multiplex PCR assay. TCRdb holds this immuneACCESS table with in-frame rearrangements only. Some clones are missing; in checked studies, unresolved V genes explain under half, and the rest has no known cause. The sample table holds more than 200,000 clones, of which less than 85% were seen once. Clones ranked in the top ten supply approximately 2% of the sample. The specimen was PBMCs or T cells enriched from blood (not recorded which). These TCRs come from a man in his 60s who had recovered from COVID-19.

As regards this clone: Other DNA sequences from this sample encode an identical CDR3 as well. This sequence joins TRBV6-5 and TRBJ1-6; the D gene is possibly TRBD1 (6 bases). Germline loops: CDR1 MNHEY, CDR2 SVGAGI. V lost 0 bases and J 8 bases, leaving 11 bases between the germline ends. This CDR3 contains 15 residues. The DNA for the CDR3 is TGTGCCAGCAGTTACTCCGGCAGGGGTGATTCACCCCTCCACTTT. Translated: CASSYSGRGDSPLHF.

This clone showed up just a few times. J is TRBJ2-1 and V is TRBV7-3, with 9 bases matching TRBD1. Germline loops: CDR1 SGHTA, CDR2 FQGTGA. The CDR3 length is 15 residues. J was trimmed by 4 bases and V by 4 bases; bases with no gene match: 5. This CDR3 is CASSSPGTGYNEQFF. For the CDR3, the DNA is TGTGCCAGCAGCTCTCCCGGGACAGGGTACAATGAGCAGTTCTTC.

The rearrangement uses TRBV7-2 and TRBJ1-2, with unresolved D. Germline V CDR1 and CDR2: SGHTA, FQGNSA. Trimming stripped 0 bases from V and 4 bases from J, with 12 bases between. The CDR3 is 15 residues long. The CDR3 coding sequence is TGTGCCAGCAGCTTAGCCAAGACAAGTTCCTATGGCTACACCTTC. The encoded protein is CASSLAKTSSYGYTF.

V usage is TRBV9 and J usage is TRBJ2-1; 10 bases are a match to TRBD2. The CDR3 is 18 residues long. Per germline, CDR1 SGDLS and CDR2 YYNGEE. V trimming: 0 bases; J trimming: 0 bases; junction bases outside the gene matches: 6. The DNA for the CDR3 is TGTGCCAGCAGCGTAGGGCTAGCGGGGGATAGCTCCTACAATGAGCAGTTCTTC. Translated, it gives CASSVGLAGDSSYNEQFF.

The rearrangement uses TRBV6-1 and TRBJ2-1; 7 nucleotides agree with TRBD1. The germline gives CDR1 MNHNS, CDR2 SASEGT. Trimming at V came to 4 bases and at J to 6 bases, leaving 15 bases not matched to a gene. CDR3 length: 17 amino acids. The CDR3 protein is CASSARGQGMGVNEQFF. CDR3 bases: TGTGCCAGCAGTGCGAGGGGGCAAGGGATGGGAGTCAATGAGCAGTTCTTC.

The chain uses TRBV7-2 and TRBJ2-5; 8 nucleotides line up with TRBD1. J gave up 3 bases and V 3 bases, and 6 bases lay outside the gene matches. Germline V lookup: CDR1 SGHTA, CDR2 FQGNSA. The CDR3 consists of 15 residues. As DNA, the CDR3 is TGTGCCAGCAGCTTCGGTGGGACAGGAGAAGAGACCCAGTACTTC. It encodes CASSFGGTGEETQYF.

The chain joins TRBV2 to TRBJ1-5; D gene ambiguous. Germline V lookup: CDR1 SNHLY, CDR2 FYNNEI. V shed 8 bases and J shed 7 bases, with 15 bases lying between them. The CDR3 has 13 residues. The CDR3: CASCTEIGQPQHF. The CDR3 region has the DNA TGTGCCAGCTGTACGGAGATTGGACAGCCCCAGCATTTT.

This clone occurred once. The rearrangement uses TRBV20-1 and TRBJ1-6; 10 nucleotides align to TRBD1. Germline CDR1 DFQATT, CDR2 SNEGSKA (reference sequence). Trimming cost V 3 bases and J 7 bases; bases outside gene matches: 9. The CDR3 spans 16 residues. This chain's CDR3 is CSASAVKGQGNSPLHF. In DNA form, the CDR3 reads TGCAGTGCTAGTGCTGTTAAGGGACAGGGGAATTCACCCCTCCACTTT.

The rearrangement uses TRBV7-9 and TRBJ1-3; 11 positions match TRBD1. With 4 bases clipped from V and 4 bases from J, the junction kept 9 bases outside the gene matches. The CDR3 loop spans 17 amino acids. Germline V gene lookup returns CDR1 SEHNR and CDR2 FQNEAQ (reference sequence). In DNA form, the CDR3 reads TGTGCCAGCAGCTCGGGACAGGGGGATGTAGGAGGAAACACCATATATTTT. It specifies CASSSGQGDVGGNTIYF.

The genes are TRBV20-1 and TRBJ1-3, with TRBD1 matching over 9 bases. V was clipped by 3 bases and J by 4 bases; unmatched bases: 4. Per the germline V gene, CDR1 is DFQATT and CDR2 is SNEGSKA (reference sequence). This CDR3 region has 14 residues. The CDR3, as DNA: TGCAGTGCTAGTAGGACAGGGGTCGGAAACACCATATATTTT. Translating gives CSASRTGVGNTIYF.

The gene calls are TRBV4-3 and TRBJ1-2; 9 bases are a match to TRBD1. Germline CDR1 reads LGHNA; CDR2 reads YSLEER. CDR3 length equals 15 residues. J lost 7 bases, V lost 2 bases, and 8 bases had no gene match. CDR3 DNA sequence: TGCGCCAGCAGCCAATTTGGACAGGGGCCAGGTGGCTACACCTTC. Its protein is CASSQFGQGPGGYTF.

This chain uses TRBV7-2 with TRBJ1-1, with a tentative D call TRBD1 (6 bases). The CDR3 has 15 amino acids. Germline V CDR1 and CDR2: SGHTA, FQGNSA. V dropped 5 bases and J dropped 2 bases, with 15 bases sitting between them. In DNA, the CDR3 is TGTGCCAGCAGCAAGGACAGACAATTTAACACTGAAGCTTTCTTT. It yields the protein CASSKDRQFNTEAFF.

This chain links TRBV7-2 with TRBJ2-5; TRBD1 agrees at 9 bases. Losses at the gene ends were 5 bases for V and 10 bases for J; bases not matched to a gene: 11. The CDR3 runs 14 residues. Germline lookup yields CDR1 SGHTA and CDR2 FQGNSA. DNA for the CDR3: TGTGCCAGCAGCGTCCGGACAGGGGAACCGGGCCAGTACTTC. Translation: CASSVRTGEPGQYF.

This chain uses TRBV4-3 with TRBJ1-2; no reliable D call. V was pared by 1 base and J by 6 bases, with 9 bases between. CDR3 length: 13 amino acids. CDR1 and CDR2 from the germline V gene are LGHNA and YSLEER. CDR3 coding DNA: TGCGCCAGCAGCCAAGGTCCAGCGAATGGCTACACCTTC. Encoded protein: CASSQGPANGYTF.

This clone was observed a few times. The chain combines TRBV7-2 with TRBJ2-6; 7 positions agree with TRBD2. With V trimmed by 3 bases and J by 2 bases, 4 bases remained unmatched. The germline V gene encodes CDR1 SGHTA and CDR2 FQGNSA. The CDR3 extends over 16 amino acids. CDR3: CASSLTSPPGANVLTF. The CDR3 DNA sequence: TGTGCCAGCAGCTTGACTAGCCCTCCTGGGGCCAACGTCCTGACTTTC.

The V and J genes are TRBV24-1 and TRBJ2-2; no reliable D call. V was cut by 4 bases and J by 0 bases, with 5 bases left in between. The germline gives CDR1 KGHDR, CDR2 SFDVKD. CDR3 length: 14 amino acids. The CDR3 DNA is TGTGCCACCAGTGACCCAGCGAACACCGGGGAGCTGTTTTTT. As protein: CATSDPANTGELFF.

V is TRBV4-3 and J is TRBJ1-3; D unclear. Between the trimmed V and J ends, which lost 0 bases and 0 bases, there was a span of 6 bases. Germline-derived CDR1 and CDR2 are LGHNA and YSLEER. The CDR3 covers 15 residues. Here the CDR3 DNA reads TGCGCCAGCAGCCAAGACACGAGCTCTGGAAACACCATATATTTT. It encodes CASSQDTSSGNTIYF.

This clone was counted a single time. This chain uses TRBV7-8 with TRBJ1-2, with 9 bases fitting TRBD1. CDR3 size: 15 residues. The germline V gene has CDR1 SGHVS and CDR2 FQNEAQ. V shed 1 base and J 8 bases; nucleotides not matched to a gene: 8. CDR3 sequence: CASSLEGQGVRGYTF. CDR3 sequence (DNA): TGTGCCAGCAGCTTAGAGGGACAGGGTGTAAGGGGCTACACCTTC.

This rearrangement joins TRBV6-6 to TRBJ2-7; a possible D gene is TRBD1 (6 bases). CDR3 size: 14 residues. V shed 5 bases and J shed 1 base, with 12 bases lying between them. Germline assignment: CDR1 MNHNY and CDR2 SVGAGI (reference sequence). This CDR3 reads CASSTPGHSYEQYF. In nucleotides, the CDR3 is TGTGCCAGCAGTACCCCGGGACATTCCTACGAGCAGTACTTC.

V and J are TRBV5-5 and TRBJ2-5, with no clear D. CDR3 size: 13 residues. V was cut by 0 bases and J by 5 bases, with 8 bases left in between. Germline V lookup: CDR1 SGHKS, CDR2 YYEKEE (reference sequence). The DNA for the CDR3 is TGTGCCAGCAGCTTGGAGACTCGCGAGACCCAGTACTTC. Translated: CASSLETRETQYF.

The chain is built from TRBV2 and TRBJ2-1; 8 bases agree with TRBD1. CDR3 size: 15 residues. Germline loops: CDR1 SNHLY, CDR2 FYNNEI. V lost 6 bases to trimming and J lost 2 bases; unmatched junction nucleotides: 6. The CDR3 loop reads CASRIQGGPYNEQFF. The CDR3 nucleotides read TGTGCCAGCAGGATACAGGGGGGCCCCTACAATGAGCAGTTCTTC.

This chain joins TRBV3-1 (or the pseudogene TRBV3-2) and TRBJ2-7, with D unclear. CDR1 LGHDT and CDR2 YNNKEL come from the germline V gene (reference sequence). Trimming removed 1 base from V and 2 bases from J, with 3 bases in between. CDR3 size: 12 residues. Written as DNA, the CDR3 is TGTGCCAGCAGCCAAGCCGCCTACGAGCAGTACTTC. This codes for CASSQAAYEQYF.

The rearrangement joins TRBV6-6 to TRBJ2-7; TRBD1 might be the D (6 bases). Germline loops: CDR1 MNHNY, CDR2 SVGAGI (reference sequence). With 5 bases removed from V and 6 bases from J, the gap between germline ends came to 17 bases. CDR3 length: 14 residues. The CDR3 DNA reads TGTGCCAGCAGTGCCCCAGAAACAGGGCCCGAGCAGTACTTC. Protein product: CASSAPETGPEQYF.

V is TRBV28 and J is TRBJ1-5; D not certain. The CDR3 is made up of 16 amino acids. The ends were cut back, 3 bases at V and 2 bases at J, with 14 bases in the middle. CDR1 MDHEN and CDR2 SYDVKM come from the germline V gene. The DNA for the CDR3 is TGTGCCAGCAGTTTCGAGAACCCTTTAGGCAATCAGCCCCAGCATTTT. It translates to CASSFENPLGNQPQHF.

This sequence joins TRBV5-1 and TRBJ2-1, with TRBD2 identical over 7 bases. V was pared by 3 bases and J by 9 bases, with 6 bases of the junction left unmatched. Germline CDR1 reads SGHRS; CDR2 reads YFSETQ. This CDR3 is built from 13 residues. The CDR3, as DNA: TGCGCCAGCAGCTCTGGACTAGACACTGAGCAGTTCTTC. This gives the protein CASSSGLDTEQFF. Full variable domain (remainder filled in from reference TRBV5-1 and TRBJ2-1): KAGVTQTPRYLIKTRGQQVTLSCSPISGHRSVSWYQQTPGQGLQFLFEYFSETQRNKGNFPGRFSGRQFSNSRSEMNVSTLELGDSALYLCASSSGLDTEQFFGPGTRLTVL.

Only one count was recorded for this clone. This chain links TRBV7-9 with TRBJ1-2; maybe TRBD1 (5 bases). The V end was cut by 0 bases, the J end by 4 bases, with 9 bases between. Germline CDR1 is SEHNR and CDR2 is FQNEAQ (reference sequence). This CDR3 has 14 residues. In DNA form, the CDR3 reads TGTGCCAGCAGCTTAGCAGGGGCCGGCTATGGCTACACCTTC. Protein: CASSLAGAGYGYTF. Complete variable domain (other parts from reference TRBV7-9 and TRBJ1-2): DTGVSQNPRHKITKRGQNVTFRCDPISEHNRLYWYRQTLGQGPEFLTYFQNEAQLEKSRLLSDRFSAERPKGSFSTLEIQRTEQGDSAMYLCASSLAGAGYGYTFGSGTRLTVV.